This entry describes one TCR beta chain. Its antigen is not known. The V gene's germline CDR1 is DFQATT and CDR2 SNEGSKA (reference sequence). Trimming removed 2 bases from V and 0 bases from J, with 7 bases in between. The CDR3 is 13 residues long. This sample stems from a study of T cells after yellow fever vaccination. The study's findings and limits: Weaker overall was a secondary response that nonetheless peaked faster, on day 5 versus 15.

5'RACE template switching added a universal primer site and UMIs to TCR cDNA. TCRdb called the 5' RACE reads again in MiXCR, with one record for every CDR3 protein. The table shows 60,000 to 75,000 distinct CDR3 sequences, with approximately 6.1% occurring only once. The chain has TRBV20-1 and TRBJ1-2, with D hard to call. Sequencing was performed on CD8+ T cells sorted from PBMCs, taken about 41 days after the first yellow fever vaccination. The TCR originated in a man between 18 and 35 years old who received the YFV17D yellow fever vaccine. CDR3 amino acids: CSARPPTNYGYTF. In DNA, the CDR3 is TGCAGTGCTAGACCGCCCACTAACTATGGCTACACCTTC.